The 2 T cell receptor beta chains listed next were all sequenced from one sample in a study of Graves' ophthalmopathy and Graves' hyperthyroidism (dated by TCRdb to the late 2010s). Sequencing used an Illumina HiSeq 2000. TCR beta CDR3 regions were amplified from RNA transcripts for repertoire sequencing. The first round of RT-PCR was done with HTBI primers and the Qiagen OneStep RT-PCR kit, and was followed by a second round of multiplex PCR, then size selection and purification. In-frame beta chains were kept once TCRdb had trimmed the public reads at Q25 with fastp and called clones with MiXCR. Here each entry gathers all rows of one CDR3 protein and keeps the most common genes and DNA. This sample has 200,000 to 250,000 distinct CDR3 sequences in its table, and 45% to 55% of those were observed once. Around 47% of the sample belongs to the ten largest clones. Sequencing input: peripheral blood. Every receptor here comes from an adult man with Graves' ophthalmopathy.

This clonotype was observed a single time. The CDR3 ends on some other residue instead of the conserved phenylalanine or tryptophan, so this is likely a read error. The V gene is TRBV20-1, the J gene TRBJ1-1; no clear D. Trimming took off 3 bases at V and 6 bases at J, with 8 bases between the two ends. Germline CDR1 DFQATT, CDR2 SNEGSKA (reference sequence). The CDR3 has 11 residues. As DNA, the CDR3 is TGCAGTGCTAGTCAGCGCTCTGAAGCTTTCTAT. This encodes CSASQRSEAFY.

This clonotype was picked up many times. This chain connects TRBV10-3 to TRBJ2-7; no clear D. The CDR3 loop spans 11 amino acids. Germline V gene lookup returns CDR1 ENHRY and CDR2 SYGVKD. The V end lost 8 bases, the J end lost 6 bases, and 11 bases lay between the germline ends. For the CDR3, the DNA is TGTGCCATCCGGGCAGGTCTCGAGCAGTACTTC. Its protein is CAIRAGLEQYF.